This paragraph covers one T cell receptor (beta chain) sequence. Trimming removed 3 bases from V and 4 bases from J, with 13 bases in between. Germline V gene sequence: CDR1 MDHEN, CDR2 SYDVKM. CDR3 length equals 14 residues. This sample is part of a study of human T cells and chemical hapten exposure. Regarding time point: pre-sensitization, week 0. Regarding treatment: therapeutic diphenylcyclopropenone sensitization with weekly scalp DPC. TCRdb re-derived calls from the RACE reads in MiXCR, one entry per CDR3 protein. The data show roughly 380,000 distinct CDR3 sequences, roughly 5.3% seen once. The chain is built from TRBV28 and TRBJ2-7; D is perhaps TRBD2 (5 bases). This clonotype was obtained from a woman in her forties or fifties with alopecia areata. Some clones in this sample may be carry-over from other donors' samples. The sequenced sample was whole blood, obtained in connection with sensitization to the hapten diphenylcyclopropenone (DPC). CDR3 loop: CASSFIREGYEQYF. In nucleotides, the CDR3 is TGTGCCAGCAGTTTTATTCGGGAAGGATACGAGCAGTACTTC.